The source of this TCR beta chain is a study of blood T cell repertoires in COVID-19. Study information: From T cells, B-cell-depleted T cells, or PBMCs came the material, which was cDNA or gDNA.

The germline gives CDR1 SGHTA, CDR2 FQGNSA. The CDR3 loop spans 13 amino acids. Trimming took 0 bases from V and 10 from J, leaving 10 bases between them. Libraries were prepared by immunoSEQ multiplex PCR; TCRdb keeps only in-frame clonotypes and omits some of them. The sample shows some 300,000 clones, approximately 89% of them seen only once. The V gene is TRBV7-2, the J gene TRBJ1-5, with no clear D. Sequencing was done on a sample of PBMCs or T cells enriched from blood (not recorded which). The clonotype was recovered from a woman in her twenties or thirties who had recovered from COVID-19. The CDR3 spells CASSLAEGAPQHF. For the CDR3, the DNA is TGTGCCAGCAGCTTAGCGGAGGGAGCTCCCCAGCATTTT.